This entry describes one T cell receptor beta chain. The authors made TCR cDNA by 5'RACE template switching, adding a universal primer site and UMIs. TCRdb fed the 5' RACE reads into MiXCR, producing one record per CDR3 protein. The sample has 510,000 or so distinct CDR3 sequences, about a fifth seen once; the top ten hold 13% to 15%. Germline V gene sequence: CDR1 MNHEY, CDR2 SVGAGI. V shed 7 bases and J shed 0 bases, with 7 bases lying between them. The CDR3 is 12 residues long. The sample belongs to a study of T cells after yellow fever vaccination. The genes are TRBV6-5 and TRBJ2-7; TRBD2 might be the D (6 bases). The TCR originated in a man younger than 45 who received the YFV17D yellow fever vaccine. The specimen was PBMCs, collected 15 days after the yellow fever booster vaccination. The CDR3 protein is CASIGSSYEQYF. In nucleotides, the CDR3 is TGTGCCAGCATCGGGAGCTCCTACGAGCAGTACTTC.